The entry below describes one T cell receptor beta chain. These data originate in a study of technical replicates of blood from several donors. Profiled with immunoSEQ multiplex PCR; TCRdb holds only in-frame clones, not every one. The table lists tens of thousands of clones, approximately 95% of them singletons. CDR1 is MNHEY and CDR2 is SMNVEV in the germline V gene (reference sequence). The CDR3 is 15 amino acids. Trimming shortened V by 5 bases and J by 3 bases, and 17 bases separated the two germline ends. The sequenced sample was T cells isolated from PBMCs. The chain combines TRBV27 with TRBJ2-7, with no clear D. The TCR was taken from a human donor in good health. The CDR3 sequence: CASSETEQPIYEQYF. The CDR3 DNA follows: TGTGCCAGCAGTGAAACGGAACAGCCTATCTACGAGCAGTACTTC.